This T cell receptor beta chain was recorded in a study of blood T cell repertoires in COVID-19 (dated by TCRdb to about 2020). About the full investigation: Samples covering the acute and convalescent phases of COVID-19 were provided by collaborators in the United States, Italy and Spain. Where available, HLA class I and class II types were taken from metadata supplied by the sample provider and were not determined by assay-based typing. Sample metadata almost always included a de-identified subject ID, COVID-19 status, age in years and sex. The repertoires were released in a freely available public database meant as a resource for research on the immune response to SARS-CoV-2. Subjects who had been exposed to COVID-19, were actively infected with it, or had recovered from it provided the deeply sampled blood TCRbeta repertoires that made up the dataset. The prospective study material was composed of cDNA or gDNA derived from T cells, B-cell-depleted T cells, or PBMCs. Samples came from the ongoing ImmuneRACE study (first 160 participants) plus 1,254 subjects from 6 global collaborators.

Paper-wide results and their limitations: The quantity of clinical and demographic metadata differed by source and by participant and was supplied without curation.

Per the germline V gene, MDHEN is the CDR1 and SYDVKM is the CDR2. The V end loses 6 bases and the J end loses 4 bases, and a stretch of 7 bases separates them. The CDR3 covers 11 residues, taking in both the cysteine and the phenylalanine. CDR3 DNA is the only sequence kept; it has 33 bases, read in frame from the first base. The collaborating institutions used their own protocols to collect whole blood in K2EDTA tubes. For TCRbeta analysis, collaborator samples were shipped as frozen whole blood, as isolated PBMCs, or as DNA extracted from either sample type. For this clone: Which antigen it targets is not known. The sample holds no much larger clone one base away, and base qualities are not on file.

TCRbeta CDR3 regions were amplified from genomic DNA using the immunoSEQ Assay, a bias-controlled multiplex PCR. The source study handled its data this way. The number of nucleated cells in each sample was estimated from the amplification of reference gene primers within the assay. To quantify the absolute abundance of each unique TCRbeta CDR3 rearrangement, sequence reads were collapsed and filtered. For each sample, productive Simpson clonality was calculated by taking the square root of Simpson's diversity index across productive rearrangements. Not all clones reach the TCRdb copy of this immuneACCESS table, which keeps in-frame sequences only. Checked studies attribute under half of the gap to unresolved V genes and leave the rest unexplained. The V and J calls and the clone size are those of that table, but D and trimming were determined from the DNA. The sample records about 220,000 clones, about 90% of which are singletons. Under 2.5% of the sample is in the top ten clones.

The chain is encoded by TRBV28 joined to TRBJ2-7; the D gene cannot be resolved reliably. Sequenced sample: peripheral blood. This clonotype was obtained from a man aged 35-49 years with active or convalescent COVID-19. DNA sequence: TGTGCCAGCAGCCCTCGGTACGAGCAGTACTTC. It codes for CASSPRYEQYF.